Presented here are 31 T cell receptor beta chains from one specimen sequenced in a study of control samples from healthy donors and cancer patients. The protocol was immunoSEQ multiplex PCR, while the TCRdb copy is restricted to in-frame clones and leaves out a portion. The data show around 190,000 clones, roughly 92% seen once. Sequenced: blood. These receptor sequences come from a man under 40 in good health.

The chain links TRBV27 to TRBJ1-5; TRBD1 agrees at 7 bases. The CDR3 length is 15 residues. V dropped 5 bases and J dropped 2; count of bases not matched to a gene: 6. Germline V lookup: CDR1 MNHEY, CDR2 SMNVEV (reference sequence). The CDR3 DNA is TGTGCCAGCAGTAAGGGGGCGCAAGGCAATCAGCCCCAGCATTTT. It yields the protein CASSKGAQGNQPQHF.

This chain connects TRBV4-2 to TRBJ2-4, with no clear D. CDR1 and CDR2 (germline): LGHNA, YNFKEQ. The CDR3 sequence is 17 residues long. V was clipped by 0 bases and J by 1 base, with 13 bases between them. The DNA for the CDR3 is TGTGCCAGCAGCCAAGAATCCGGCAGCCCGGCCAAAAACATTCAGTACTTC. As protein: CASSQESGSPAKNIQYF.

This chain uses TRBV18 with TRBJ2-5, with a weak D call TRBD2 (6 bases). The germline V gene encodes CDR1 KGHSH and CDR2 LQKENI. This CDR3 spans 14 amino acids. The V and J ends lost 3 bases and 3 bases respectively, with 11 bases between them. The CDR3: CASSPRDSEETQYF. In DNA, the CDR3 is TGTGCCAGCTCACCCCGGGACTCCGAAGAGACCCAGTACTTC.

This rearrangement joins TRBV9 to TRBJ1-1; TRBD1 is a possible D gene (5 bases). Germline V lookup: CDR1 SGDLS, CDR2 YYNGEE. Trimming took off 4 bases at V and 1 base at J, with 11 bases between the two ends. The CDR3 covers 14 residues. The DNA for the CDR3 is TGTGCCAGCAGCTCACAGGTAACGAACACTGAAGCTTTCTTT. It encodes CASSSQVTNTEAFF.

V and J are TRBV7-7 and TRBJ2-5; 12 nucleotides agree with TRBD2. CDR3 length: 16 amino acids. Germline V gene lookup returns CDR1 SSHAT and CDR2 FNYEAQ (reference sequence). The trim removed 4 bases at V and 8 bases at J, leaving 11 bases unmatched. Here the CDR3 reads CASSSTSGGPTGTQYF. The CDR3 DNA reads TGTGCCAGCAGCTCTACTAGCGGGGGGCCCACAGGCACCCAGTACTTC. Filled out from reference TRBV7-7 and TRBJ2-5, the complete variable domain reads GAGVSQSPRYKVTKRGQDVTLRCDPISSHATLYWYQQALGQGPEFLTYFNYEAQPDKSGLPSDRFSAERPEGSISTLTIQRTEQRDSAMYRCASSSTSGGPTGTQYFGPGTRLLVL.

J is TRBJ2-1 and V is TRBV14; no definite D call. CDR1 is SGHDN and CDR2 is FVKESK in the germline V gene. This CDR3 comprises 12 residues. The V gene lost 5 bases and the J gene lost 8 bases, with 10 bases spanning the gap. CDR3 sequence reads: CASSYSIDEQFF. CDR3 nucleotide sequence: TGTGCCAGCAGCTACAGTATTGATGAGCAGTTCTTC. Filled out from reference TRBV14 and TRBJ2-1, the complete variable domain reads EAGVTQFPSHSVIEKGQTVTLRCDPISGHDNLYWYRRVMGKEIKFLLHFVKESKQDESGMPNNRFLAERTGGTYSTLKVQPAELEDSGVYFCASSYSIDEQFFGPGTRLTVL.

This sequence joins TRBV12-3 or TRBV12-4 and TRBJ2-1; D unclear. Deletions cut 4 bases from V and 6 bases from J, with 10 bases between. This CDR3 comprises 13 residues. Here the CDR3 DNA reads TGTGCCAGCAGTTCCTTCCTTTCCAATGAGCAGTTCTTC. This encodes CASSSFLSNEQFF.

In DNA form, the CDR3 reads TGCGCCAGCAGCTGGACGGGGGCAAGCTACAATGAGCAGTTCTTC. It translates to CASSWTGASYNEQFF. This rearrangement joins TRBV5-1 to TRBJ2-1; D is tentatively TRBD1 or TRBD2 (6 bases each). Germline assignment: CDR1 SGHRS and CDR2 YFSETQ. With 3 bases removed from V and 3 bases from J, the gap between germline ends came to 13 bases. This CDR3 has 15 residues.

The rearrangement uses TRBV7-9 and TRBJ2-3; a weak D match, TRBD2 (5 bases). The length of the CDR3 is 13 residues. In germline, CDR1 is SEHNR, CDR2 FQNEAQ (reference sequence). V gave up 6 bases and J gave up 4 bases, with 11 bases separating them. CDR3 residues: CASSFPAADTQYF. CDR3 bases: TGTGCCAGCAGTTTCCCAGCGGCAGATACGCAGTATTTT.

The V gene is TRBV19, the J gene TRBJ2-2; 8 bases match TRBD1. Trimming cost V 5 bases and J 11 bases; bases outside gene matches: 13. There are 15 residues in the CDR3. Germline V gene lookup returns CDR1 LNHDA and CDR2 SQIVND (reference sequence). The DNA for the CDR3 is TGTGCCAGTAGTCCTCCGGGACAGGCCAAGGCCGAGCTGTTTTTT. Its protein is CASSPPGQAKAELFF. The full variable domain, completed using reference TRBV19 and TRBJ2-2, is DGGITQSPKYLFRKEGQNVTLSCEQNLNHDAMYWYRQDPGQGLRLIYYSQIVNDFQKGDIAEGYSVSREKKESFPLTVTSAQKNPTAFYLCASSPPGQAKAELFFGEGSRLTVL.

The genes are TRBV7-3 and TRBJ2-1; D is undetermined. Per germline, CDR1 SGHTA and CDR2 FQGTGA. Trimming removed 5 bases from V and 0 bases from J, with 14 bases in between. CDR3 length: 16 amino acids. The CDR3 reads CASSLGSRSSYNEQFF. The CDR3 bases are TGTGCCAGCAGCCTTGGTTCCCGGAGCTCCTACAATGAGCAGTTCTTC.

The V gene is TRBV4-2, the J gene TRBJ1-2; no firm D call. This CDR3 contains 12 residues. Trimming left V 5 bases short and J 3 bases short, with 7 bases between. The germline gives CDR1 LGHNA, CDR2 YNFKEQ. Here the CDR3 DNA reads TGTGCCAGCAGCAAGAACGACTATGGCTACACCTTC. Residues: CASSKNDYGYTF.

CDR3: CASSERLSSYNEQFF. As DNA, the CDR3 is TGTGCCAGCAGTGAAAGACTGAGCTCCTACAATGAGCAGTTCTTC. The chain combines TRBV2 with TRBJ2-1; no definite D call. Germline V gives CDR1 SNHLY, CDR2 FYNNEI. Trimming stripped 2 bases from V and 0 bases from J, with 8 bases between. The CDR3 contains 15 residues.

This clone was seen just once. CDR3 nucleotide sequence: TGTGCCAGCAGTGTAGGGGCAATGAACACTGAAGCTTTCTTT. This translates into CASSVGAMNTEAFF. The chain carries TRBV2 and TRBJ1-1; D is perhaps TRBD1 (5 bases). In germline, CDR1 is SNHLY, CDR2 FYNNEI. The CDR3 length is 14 residues. V lost 4 bases to trimming and J lost 0 bases, with 9 bases between them. Supplemented by reference TRBV2 and TRBJ1-1, the full variable domain reads EPEVTQTPSHQVTQMGQEVILRCVPISNHLYFYWYRQILGQKVEFLVSFYNNEISEKSEIFDDQFSVERPDGSNFTLKIRSTKLEDSAMYFCASSVGAMNTEAFFGQGTRLTVV.

This chain joins TRBV30 and TRBJ2-1, with D hard to call. Per germline, CDR1 GTSNPN and CDR2 SVGIG (reference sequence). The CDR3 runs to 12 residues. Trimming removed 2 bases at V and 5 bases at J, with 7 bases between. The CDR3 DNA reads TGTGCCTGGAGTAGGGTGGACAATGAGCAGTTCTTC. This codes for CAWSRVDNEQFF. The full variable domain, completed using reference TRBV30 and TRBJ2-1, is SQTIHQWPATLVQPVGSPLSLECTVEGTSNPNLYWYRQAAGRGLQLLFYSVGIGQISSEVPQNLSASRPQDRQFILSSKKLLLSDSGFYLCAWSRVDNEQFFGPGTRLTVL.

This rearrangement joins TRBV19 to TRBJ2-3, with 10 nucleotides matching TRBD2. Germline V CDR1 and CDR2: LNHDA, SQIVND (reference sequence). With V trimmed by 5 bases and J by 1 base, 6 bases remained unmatched. CDR3 length: 16 residues. In DNA form, the CDR3 reads TGTGCCAGTAGTTCTCGAGCGGGGGGGGGCACAGATACGCAGTATTTT. This gives the protein CASSSRAGGGTDTQYF. Complete variable domain (other parts from reference TRBV19 and TRBJ2-3): DGGITQSPKYLFRKEGQNVTLSCEQNLNHDAMYWYRQDPGQGLRLIYYSQIVNDFQKGDIAEGYSVSREKKESFPLTVTSAQKNPTAFYLCASSSRAGGGTDTQYFGPGTRLTVL.

The rearrangement joins TRBV24-1 to TRBJ1-5; D remains ambiguous. V was shortened by 4 bases and J by 4 bases, with 4 bases between the two germline ends. This CDR3 spans 12 amino acids. Germline-derived CDR1 and CDR2 are KGHDR and SFDVKD. In DNA, the CDR3 is TGTGCCACCAGTGAAGGAAATCAGCCCCAGCATTTT. Translated: CATSEGNQPQHF.

The chain is built from TRBV2 and TRBJ1-5; D gene uncertain. Germline values: CDR1 SNHLY, CDR2 FYNNEI. This CDR3 has 15 residues. V was cut by 4 bases and J by 2 bases, with 12 bases left in between. The CDR3 nucleotides read TGTGCCAGCAGTGTAAAGGGCGGGGGCAATCAGCCCCAGCATTTT. It yields the protein CASSVKGGGNQPQHF.

The V and J genes are TRBV10-3 and TRBJ1-1; no clear D gene. The CDR3 has 15 amino acids. With 1 base removed from V and 1 base from J, the gap between germline ends came to 10 bases. CDR1 is ENHRY, CDR2 SYGVKD, per germline. In nucleotides, the CDR3 is TGTGCCATCAGTGAGTTTTCTGGGAGGAACACTGAAGCTTTCTTT. Its protein product is CAISEFSGRNTEAFF.

J is TRBJ2-5 and V is TRBV7-3; 8 nucleotides line up with TRBD2. V lost 5 bases to trimming and J lost 2 bases; unmatched junction nucleotides: 4. Looked up from germline, CDR1 is SGHTA and CDR2 is FQGTGA. The CDR3 runs 14 residues. CDR3 in DNA: TGTGCCAGCAGCGCAACTAGCGGACAAGAGACCCAGTACTTC. Translation gives CASSATSGQETQYF.

The rearrangement uses TRBV5-1 and TRBJ1-2, with D possibly TRBD1 on 5 matching bases. The CDR3 length is 15 residues. V was shortened by 0 bases and J by 4 bases, with 13 bases between the two germline ends. CDR1 SGHRS and CDR2 YFSETQ come from the germline V gene. For the CDR3, the DNA is TGCGCCAGCAGCTTGGGCGACGGGAGGGGCTATGGCTACACCTTC. It yields the protein CASSLGDGRGYGYTF.

This rearrangement joins TRBV21-1 to TRBJ1-4; whether TRBD1, the table's D call, matches the DNA was not checked. TRBV21-1 is a documented pseudogene. The CDR3 spans 19 residues. The CDR3 here is CASSKGPAGTGEPNEKLFF. CDR3 sequence (DNA): TGTGCCAGCAGCAAAGGCCCCGCCGGGACAGGGGAGCCTAATGAAAAACTGTTTTTT.

This chain joins TRBV19 and TRBJ2-7; 10 bases agree with TRBD2. Germline V gene lookup returns CDR1 LNHDA and CDR2 SQIVND (reference sequence). This CDR3 contains 15 residues. The junction had 8 bases not matched to a gene; V was cut back by 5 bases and J by 4 bases. The CDR3 reads CASSPPGLAWYEQYF. CDR3 in DNA: TGTGCCAGTAGTCCCCCGGGACTAGCGTGGTACGAGCAGTACTTC.

The chain has TRBV3-1 (or the pseudogene TRBV3-2) and TRBJ2-5, with D unresolved. The CDR3 contains 14 residues. The V gene lost 2 bases and the J gene lost 1 base, with 8 bases spanning the gap. Germline V lookup: CDR1 LGHDT, CDR2 YNNKEL (reference sequence). The CDR3 reads CASSQWVGQETQYF. As DNA, the CDR3 is TGTGCCAGCAGCCAATGGGTGGGCCAAGAGACCCAGTACTTC.

This rearrangement joins TRBV2 to TRBJ2-3; 10 bases align to TRBD2. CDR3 size: 16 residues. Germline V CDR1 and CDR2: SNHLY, FYNNEI. J lost 3 bases, V lost 4 bases, and 7 bases had no gene match. The chain's CDR3 is CASSGDLAGVTDTQYF. DNA of the CDR3: TGTGCCAGCAGTGGGGATCTAGCGGGAGTAACAGATACGCAGTATTTT.

The gene calls are TRBV28 and TRBJ2-1; TRBD1 aligns across 10 bases. The germline V gene encodes CDR1 MDHEN and CDR2 SYDVKM. J lost 3 bases, V lost 5 bases, and 7 bases had no gene match. CDR3 length equals 16 residues. This chain's CDR3 is CASSPGTGAHYNEQFF. The CDR3 bases are TGTGCCAGCAGTCCCGGGACAGGGGCTCACTACAATGAGCAGTTCTTC.

The V and J genes are TRBV6-6 and TRBJ1-1; D remains ambiguous. V dropped 6 bases and J dropped 11 bases, with 13 bases sitting between them. The CDR3 covers 11 residues. Germline CDR1 reads MNHNY; CDR2 reads SVGAGI (reference sequence). CDR3 DNA: TGTGCCAGCAGAGGTGTCGGTAGGGCTTTCTTT. Protein product: CASRGVGRAFF.

The CDR3 spells CASRPRTAGTEAFF. Written as DNA, the CDR3 is TGTGCCAGCAGACCTAGGACAGCGGGCACTGAAGCTTTCTTT. The rearrangement joins TRBV7-9 to TRBJ1-1; D might be TRBD1 (6 bases). There are 14 residues in the CDR3. Trimming cost V 6 bases and J 4 bases, with 15 bases left between them. Germline CDR1 and CDR2: SEHNR and FQNEAQ (reference sequence).

The chain uses TRBV18 and TRBJ1-1; D is unresolved. This CDR3 contains 13 residues. Trimming removed 0 bases at V and 3 bases at J, with 5 bases between. Germline V CDR1 and CDR2: KGHSH, LQKENI. This CDR3 is CASSPPSDTEAFF. CDR3 sequence (DNA): TGTGCCAGCTCACCACCTTCTGACACTGAAGCTTTCTTT.

The chain uses TRBV7-9 and TRBJ2-4; possibly TRBD2 for D (5 bases). V was clipped by 1 base and J by 0 bases, with 16 bases between them. The CDR3 sequence is 18 residues long. CDR1 SEHNR and CDR2 FQNEAQ come from the germline V gene (reference sequence). CDR3 amino acids: CASSLGPRVGIAKNIQYF. DNA of the CDR3: TGTGCCAGCAGCTTAGGACCGCGCGTCGGGATAGCCAAAAACATTCAGTACTTC.

The gene calls are TRBV6-1 and TRBJ2-2; D not resolved. Trimming stripped 3 bases from V and 2 bases from J, with 7 bases between. CDR1 is MNHNS, CDR2 SASEGT, per germline. This CDR3 has 14 amino acids. The CDR3 nucleotides read TGTGCCAGCAGTGAGTGGGGAAACACCGGGGAGCTGTTTTTT. Protein sequence: CASSEWGNTGELFF.